The 3 T cell receptor beta chains reported below all come from one sample, sequenced in a study of beta chain features in type 1 diabetes (dated by TCRdb to the late 2010s). Library generation was performed with the immunoSEQ multiplex PCR assay. All of the isolated RNA was reverse transcribed with the High Capacity cDNA Reverse Transcription Kit, so expressed TCRB transcripts were sequenced. TCRdb obtained this table from immuneACCESS and retained in-frame rearrangements with V and J assigned. These tables miss some clones; where compared with another copy, unresolved V genes account for less than half of the shortfall, and the remainder is unexplained. For this sample the table gives 150,000 to 200,000 clones, of which approximately 13% were detected only once. About 0.59% of the sample lies in the top ten. Sequencing input: central memory CD4+ T cells from blood. These receptors originate from a woman between 18 and 30 years old in good health.

The chain uses TRBV30 and TRBJ2-3; TRBD1 matches 8 bases. V was pared by 0 bases and J by 5 bases, with 4 bases of the junction left unmatched. CDR3 length: 14 residues. The germline V gene has CDR1 GTSNPN and CDR2 SVGIG (reference sequence). The CDR3: CAWSVGQGKDTQYF. Here the CDR3 DNA reads TGTGCCTGGAGTGTAGGACAGGGAAAAGATACGCAGTATTTT.

A note on this clone: The limits of the CDR3 on the DNA are not certain, so only TCRdb's listed CDR3 is given. The chain employs TRBV28 and TRBJ2-2; the table's D call, TRBD2, was not checked against the DNA. Germline values: CDR1 MDHEN, CDR2 SYDVKM. The CDR3 is 21 residues long, counting both termini. CDR3: CASSSVPGRLAVLANTGELFF.

The rearrangement links TRBV7-2 to TRBJ2-7; the D is unclear. The CDR3 covers 12 residues. The germline V gene has CDR1 SGHTA and CDR2 FQGNSA. Trimming left V 0 bases short and J 7 bases short, with 7 bases between. CDR3 region: CASSLAVGEQYF. Here the CDR3 DNA reads TGTGCCAGCAGCTTAGCGGTCGGGGAGCAGTACTTC.